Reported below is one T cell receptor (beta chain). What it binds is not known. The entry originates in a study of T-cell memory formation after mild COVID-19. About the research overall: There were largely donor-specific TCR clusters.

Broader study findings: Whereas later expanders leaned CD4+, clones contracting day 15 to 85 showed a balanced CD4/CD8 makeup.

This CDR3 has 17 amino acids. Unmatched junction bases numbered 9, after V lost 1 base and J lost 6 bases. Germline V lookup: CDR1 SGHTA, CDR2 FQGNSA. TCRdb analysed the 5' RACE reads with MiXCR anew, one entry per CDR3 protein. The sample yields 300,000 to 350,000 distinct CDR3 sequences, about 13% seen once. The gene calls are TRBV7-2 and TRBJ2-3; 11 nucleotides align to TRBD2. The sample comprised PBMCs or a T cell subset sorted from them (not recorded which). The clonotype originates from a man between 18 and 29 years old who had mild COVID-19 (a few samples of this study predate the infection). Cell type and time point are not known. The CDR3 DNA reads TGTGCCAGCAGCTTAGAAAGGCTAGCGGGGGGACAGGATACGCAGTATTTT. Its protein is CASSLERLAGGQDTQYF.